Shown below are 28 T cell receptor beta chains from a single sample sequenced in a study of beta chain features in type 1 diabetes. TCRB transcripts that were expressed got sequenced, as all of the isolated RNA had been reverse transcribed. The data were produced by immunoSEQ multiplex PCR, yet TCRdb's version contains in-frame clones alone and is incomplete. This table holds hundreds of thousands of clones, roughly a sixth found once. The sequencing input was naive CD4+ T cells from blood. The receptors stem from a young woman in good health.

This chain connects TRBV4-3 to TRBJ2-1; 15 bases are a match to TRBD2. V lost 0 bases, J lost 15 bases, and 6 bases stayed unmatched. CDR1 is LGHNA, CDR2 YSLEER, per germline. The CDR3 has 15 amino acids. The CDR3 region has the DNA TGCGCCAGCAGCCAAGAAAGGACTAGCGGGAGGGCCGCGTTCTTC. It yields the protein CASSQERTSGRAAFF.

This clone occurred a few times. The chain couples TRBV14 to TRBJ2-7, with D possibly TRBD1 on 6 matching bases. CDR3 length: 14 residues. Germline V gene lookup returns CDR1 SGHDN and CDR2 FVKESK. V was cut by 3 bases and J by 3 bases, with 12 bases left in between. The CDR3 spells CASSQAGASYEQYF. The DNA for the CDR3 is TGTGCCAGCAGCCAGGCAGGGGCTAGCTACGAGCAGTACTTC.

With respect to this clone: Mismatch with germline at one junction end may stem from a read error. V is TRBV13 and J is TRBJ2-3, with 8 bases identical to TRBD2. Germline CDR1 is PRHDT and CDR2 is FYEKMQ (reference sequence). This CDR3 contains 16 residues. The chain's CDR3 is CANSLAGTLGTDTQYF. For the CDR3, the DNA is TGTGCCAACAGCTTAGCGGGGACGCTAGGCACAGATACGCAGTATTTT.

In this sample, this clone turned up a few times. The genes are TRBV27 and TRBJ2-7; tentatively, D is TRBD1 (8 bases). Trimming removed 5 bases from V and 4 bases from J, with 18 bases in between. The germline V gene encodes CDR1 MNHEY and CDR2 SMNVEV (reference sequence). The CDR3 has 15 amino acids. CDR3: CASSHRQGRGYEQYF. CDR3 in DNA: TGTGCCAGCAGTCACCGACAGGGGAGGGGATACGAGCAGTACTTC.

The rearrangement links TRBV20-1 to TRBJ1-1; possible D gene TRBD1, 6 bases. CDR3 length: 11 residues. The V end lost 8 bases, the J end lost 1 base, and 8 bases lay between the germline ends. CDR1 and CDR2 (germline): DFQATT, SNEGSKA (reference sequence). The CDR3 loop is CSMTGNTEAFF. CDR3 in DNA: TGCAGTATGACAGGGAACACTGAAGCTTTCTTT.

This clone was seen more than once but under ten times. The chain is built from TRBV7-9 and TRBJ1-5, with D unresolved. Trimming left V 4 bases short and J 5 bases short, with 9 bases between. This CDR3 spans 13 amino acids. Germline CDR1 is SEHNR and CDR2 is FQNEAQ (reference sequence). In DNA, the CDR3 is TGTGCCAGCAGCTCGGGCGGGGATCAGCCCCAGCATTTT. Protein: CASSSGGDQPQHF.

The sample holds a few counts of this clone. The J gene is TRBJ2-4, the V gene TRBV4-2; TRBD1 agrees at 11 bases. Germline loops: CDR1 LGHNA, CDR2 YNFKEQ. The V and J ends lost 4 bases and 8 bases, in that order; junction bases with no gene match: 7. The CDR3 loop spans 15 amino acids. The CDR3 DNA reads as TGTGCCAGCAGCCGACCGGGACAGGGGGGACACATTCAGTACTTC. This gives the protein CASSRPGQGGHIQYF.

The sample holds a few counts of this clone. The rearrangement links TRBV4-3 to TRBJ2-3, with a tentative D call TRBD2 (6 bases). Germline V gives CDR1 LGHNA, CDR2 YSLEER. CDR3 length: 14 residues. Deletions cut 5 bases from V and 1 base from J, with 10 bases between. CDR3 sequence (DNA): TGCGCCAGCAGCAACCAGCGGGGCACAGATACGCAGTATTTT. Residues: CASSNQRGTDTQYF.

The CDR3 region has the DNA TGTGCCAGCTCACCACGTGGGGGCCCCAATGAAAAACTGTTTTTT. It translates to CASSPRGGPNEKLFF. This chain joins TRBV18 and TRBJ1-4; weak D call: TRBD1 (6 bases). CDR3 length equals 15 residues. Trimming pared 1 base from V and 5 bases from J, leaving 11 bases between. Germline V gene lookup returns CDR1 KGHSH and CDR2 LQKENI.

The chain joins TRBV28 to TRBJ2-7, with a weak D call TRBD2 (5 bases). The CDR3 covers 14 residues. V was cut by 1 base and J by 0 bases, with 7 bases left in between. CDR1 and CDR2 (germline): MDHEN, SYDVKM. The CDR3 reads CASSLLSGSYEQYF. CDR3 sequence (DNA): TGTGCCAGCAGTTTATTGAGCGGCTCCTACGAGCAGTACTTC.

This clone was seen a few times. The CDR3 reads CASSIWDSNEKLFF. Written as DNA, the CDR3 is TGTGCCAGTAGTATTTGGGACAGTAATGAAAAACTGTTTTTT. The chain has TRBV19 and TRBJ1-4; the match to TRBD1 covers 7 bases. The CDR3 spans 14 residues. The germline V gene encodes CDR1 LNHDA and CDR2 SQIVND (reference sequence). V gave up 3 bases and J gave up 4 bases; unmatched junction bases: 2. Full variable domain (outside the CDR3, taken from reference TRBV19 and TRBJ1-4): DGGITQSPKYLFRKEGQNVTLSCEQNLNHDAMYWYRQDPGQGLRLIYYSQIVNDFQKGDIAEGYSVSREKKESFPLTVTSAQKNPTAFYLCASSIWDSNEKLFFGSGTQLSVL.

This chain uses TRBV4-2 with TRBJ2-1; the D gene is possibly TRBD2 (6 bases). V was shortened by 0 bases and J by 2 bases, with 11 bases between the two germline ends. This CDR3 has 16 residues. CDR1 and CDR2 (germline): LGHNA, YNFKEQ. The CDR3 nucleotides are TGTGCCAGCAGCCAAGATGGGGGGAGCACCTACAATGAGCAGTTCTTC. Protein sequence: CASSQDGGSTYNEQFF.

In regard to this clone: Other DNA sequences from this sample encode an identical CDR3 as well. The chain couples TRBV15 to TRBJ2-5; D remains ambiguous. Germline V gene sequence: CDR1 LNHNV, CDR2 YYDKDF (reference sequence). CDR3 length: 15 amino acids. Trimming removed 1 base from V and 5 bases from J, with 14 bases in between. The DNA of the CDR3 is TGTGCCACCAGCAGAGTGCTAGACTTGTGGGAGACCCAGTACTTC. Protein sequence: CATSRVLDLWETQYF.

This clone has a handful of counts. The chain recombines TRBV5-1 with TRBJ2-7; D is uncertain. Trimming removed 5 bases from V and 0 bases from J, with 15 bases in between. CDR3 length equals 15 residues. CDR1 is SGHRS and CDR2 is YFSETQ in the germline V gene. The CDR3 reads CASRLTYLSSYEQYF. CDR3 DNA: TGCGCCAGCAGACTAACTTATTTGAGCTCCTACGAGCAGTACTTC.

CDR3 protein: CASSQERRVVTGELFF. The CDR3 DNA sequence: TGCGCCAGCAGCCAAGAAAGGCGCGTGGTCACCGGGGAGCTGTTTTTT. The chain joins TRBV4-3 to TRBJ2-2; D is undetermined. The CDR3 contains 16 residues. The germline CDR1 and CDR2 sequences are LGHNA and YSLEER. V was cut by 0 bases and J by 4 bases, with 12 bases left in between.

This clone was counted only a few times. This sequence joins TRBV18 and TRBJ2-7; 10 positions agree with TRBD1. After removal of 0 bases from V and 5 bases from J, the junction contained 10 bases not matched to a gene. Germline CDR1 and CDR2: KGHSH and LQKENI. The CDR3 extends over 17 amino acids. The CDR3 is CASSPPKAGTGAHEQYF. CDR3 sequence (DNA): TGTGCCAGCTCACCACCAAAAGCCGGGACAGGGGCTCACGAGCAGTACTTC.

V gene TRBV7-2 combines with J gene TRBJ2-3; D is possibly TRBD1 (5 bases). The CDR3 is 17 residues long. Trimming took off 0 bases at V and 1 base at J, with 14 bases between the two ends. Germline lookup yields CDR1 SGHTA and CDR2 FQGNSA. The CDR3 bases are TGTGCCAGCAGCTTAGCGCCCTGGGGCAGGGGCACAGATACGCAGTATTTT. Translating gives CASSLAPWGRGTDTQYF.

This chain connects TRBV7-9 to TRBJ1-1, with a weak D call TRBD1 (5 bases). Deletions cut 2 bases from V and 2 bases from J, with 12 bases between. Germline CDR1 SEHNR, CDR2 FQNEAQ (reference sequence). This CDR3 contains 15 residues. The CDR3 is CASSLQGISNTEAFF. DNA for the CDR3: TGTGCCAGCAGCTTACAGGGTATCAGCAACACTGAAGCTTTCTTT.

This rearrangement joins TRBV19 to TRBJ2-1; D is perhaps TRBD2 (5 bases). The CDR3 covers 16 residues. CDR1 and CDR2 from the germline V gene are LNHDA and SQIVND (reference sequence). Trimming took off 6 bases at V and 2 bases at J, with 17 bases between the two ends. The CDR3 reads CASRSLGSPTYNEQFF. In DNA form, the CDR3 reads TGTGCCAGTAGATCGCTAGGGAGCCCTACCTACAATGAGCAGTTCTTC.

V is TRBV2 and J is TRBJ2-1; tentatively, D is TRBD1 (6 bases). CDR1 and CDR2 (germline): SNHLY, FYNNEI. The CDR3 has 14 amino acids. V lost 8 bases and J lost 4, with 15 bases in between. The CDR3 loop is CASVGQLIYNEQFF. Here the CDR3 DNA reads TGTGCCAGCGTAGGACAGCTAATTTACAATGAGCAGTTCTTC.

This clone has more than one count but fewer than ten. The chain uses TRBV6-6 and TRBJ2-3, with 9 nucleotides matching TRBD1. Germline loops: CDR1 MNHNY, CDR2 SVGAGI (reference sequence). J was trimmed by 3 bases and V by 10 bases; bases with no gene match: 11. The CDR3 is made up of 15 amino acids. The CDR3 sequence: CAMGTGRRTTDTQYF. CDR3 coding DNA: TGTGCCATGGGGACAGGGCGGAGGACGACAGATACGCAGTATTTT.

This clone was found a few times. The genes are TRBV4-1 and TRBJ2-2, with TRBD2 matching over 9 bases. Germline lookup yields CDR1 MGHRA and CDR2 YSYEKL. The CDR3 runs to 17 residues. The J segment lost 6 bases and the V segment lost 5 bases, leaving 13 bases of the junction unmatched. The DNA for the CDR3 is TGCGCCAGCAGCTCAGAACTAGCGGGCCAGGGCTCCGGGGAGCTGTTTTTT. This gives the protein CASSSELAGQGSGELFF.

This clone was seen a handful of times. The gene calls are TRBV28 and TRBJ1-3; D is undetermined. Germline values: CDR1 MDHEN, CDR2 SYDVKM. Trimming removed 7 bases from V and 0 bases from J, with 7 bases in between. CDR3 size: 13 residues. CDR3: CASNDFSGNTIYF. CDR3 nucleotide sequence: TGTGCCAGCAACGATTTCTCTGGAAACACCATATATTTT.

V is TRBV4-3 and J is TRBJ2-3; D gene uncertain. V shed 1 base and J shed 0 bases, with 14 bases lying between them. This CDR3 has 17 residues. The germline V gene encodes CDR1 LGHNA and CDR2 YSLEER. The CDR3 sequence: CASSQVSALSSTDTQYF. The DNA of the CDR3 is TGCGCCAGCAGCCAAGTATCGGCACTCTCTAGCACAGATACGCAGTATTTT.

The rearrangement joins TRBV4-3 to TRBJ1-4; TRBD1 aligns across 9 bases. The CDR3 consists of 16 residues. With 0 bases clipped from V and 5 bases from J, the junction kept 4 bases outside the gene matches. Germline assignment: CDR1 LGHNA and CDR2 YSLEER. CDR3 residues: CASSQDFGTGNEKLFF. In DNA form, the CDR3 reads TGCGCCAGCAGCCAAGATTTTGGGACAGGGAATGAAAAACTGTTTTTT.

The chain couples TRBV28 to TRBJ1-3; D is perhaps TRBD1 (6 bases). Deletions cut 6 bases from V and 5 bases from J, with 17 bases between. Germline CDR1 and CDR2: MDHEN and SYDVKM. The CDR3 is 15 residues long. The chain's CDR3 is CASSPYGTIRNTIYF. For the CDR3, the DNA is TGTGCCAGCAGCCCCTACGGGACAATTAGAAACACCATATATTTT.

This clone was detected a few times. This chain uses TRBV7-3 with TRBJ2-5; 8 bases fit TRBD1. The junction had 9 bases not matched to a gene; V was cut back by 4 bases and J by 2 bases. The CDR3 extends over 16 amino acids. Germline V gene lookup returns CDR1 SGHTA and CDR2 FQGTGA. This chain's CDR3 is CASSSLIRGRQETQYF. In nucleotides, the CDR3 is TGTGCCAGCAGCTCACTCATCAGGGGGCGACAAGAGACCCAGTACTTC. The variable domain in full, with the rest retrieved from reference TRBV7-3 and TRBJ2-5, is GAGVSQTPSNKVTEKGKYVELRCDPISGHTALYWYRQSLGQGPEFLIYFQGTGAADDSGLPNDRFFAVRPEGSVSTLKIQRTERGDSAVYLCASSSLIRGRQETQYFGPGTRLLVL.

The chain combines TRBV10-3 with TRBJ2-5, with D perhaps TRBD2 (5 bases). V was trimmed by 5 bases and J by 3 bases, leaving 13 bases between them. The germline CDR1 and CDR2 sequences are ENHRY and SYGVKD. This CDR3 spans 14 amino acids. In DNA, the CDR3 is TGTGCCATCAGTTCTAGCCTCATCGAAGAGACCCAGTACTTC. Translation gives CAISSSLIEETQYF.